The 6 T cell receptor beta chains below all came from one sample that was sequenced in a study of preoperative IRX-2 immunotherapy in early breast cancer (dated by TCRdb to about 2019). This specimen's treatment or condition label, per the study, means: preoperative locoregional IRX-2 cytokine immunotherapy. Libraries were constructed by the immunoSEQ multiplex PCR assay. TCRdb re-hosts the immuneACCESS table, in-frame sequences only. Its copies lack some clones; in the studies checked, an unresolved V gene accounts for under half of them, and the cause for the rest is not known. For this sample there are 40,000 to 50,000 clones; around three quarters appear just once. The ten largest account for about 1% of the sample. Sample: tumor tissue, taken after IRX-2 immunotherapy. These receptors were collected from a human donor with breast cancer.

The V and J genes are TRBV11-1 and TRBJ2-7; 7 nucleotides line up with TRBD2. The CDR3 length is 16 residues. Losses at the gene ends were 3 bases for V and 6 bases for J; bases not matched to a gene: 14. Germline loops: CDR1 SGHAT, CDR2 FQDESV (reference sequence). The CDR3 loop reads CASSLGQVRTSPEQYF. The CDR3 DNA reads TGTGCCAGCAGCTTGGGTCAGGTGAGGACTAGTCCCGAGCAGTACTTC. The entire variable domain, with the rest obtained from reference TRBV11-1 and TRBJ2-7, is as follows: EAEVAQSPRYKITEKSQAVAFWCDPISGHATLYWYRQILGQGPELLVQFQDESVVDDSQLPKDRFSAERLKGVDSTLKIQPAELGDSAMYLCASSLGQVRTSPEQYFGPGTRLTVT.

This chain joins TRBV19 and TRBJ2-7; D gene ambiguous. Looked up from germline, CDR1 is LNHDA and CDR2 is SQIVND (reference sequence). CDR3 length: 14 amino acids. V lost 6 bases and J 1 base, leaving 13 bases between the germline ends. This CDR3 is CASSPGPLSYEQYF. The CDR3 bases are TGTGCCAGTAGCCCCGGCCCATTATCCTACGAGCAGTACTTC.

This chain uses TRBV6-8 with TRBJ2-7, with TRBD1 matching over 8 bases. This CDR3 has 14 residues. Germline assignment: CDR1 MNHGY and CDR2 SAAAGT. V shed 5 bases, J shed 5 bases, and the junction held 8 bases outside the gene matches. The CDR3 region is CASSARQGPHEQYF. CDR3 nucleotide sequence: TGTGCCAGCAGTGCCAGACAGGGGCCCCACGAGCAGTACTTC.

V usage is TRBV18 and J usage is TRBJ1-4; no clear D gene. The V and J ends lost 2 bases and 5 bases respectively, with 12 bases between them. CDR3 length equals 15 residues. The germline CDR1 and CDR2 sequences are KGHSH and LQKENI. The CDR3: CASSPGRDTNEKLFF. Here the CDR3 DNA reads TGTGCCAGCTCACCAGGGAGGGATACAAATGAAAAACTGTTTTTT.

V gene TRBV1 combines with J gene TRBJ1-1. TRBV1 is noted as a pseudogene. CDR3 length equals 16 residues. The CDR3 DNA reads as TGCGCCAGCAGCCACCCGTTACCCCGGACGGAAACTGAAGCTTTCTTT. Protein: CASSHPLPRTETEAFF.

J is TRBJ2-1 and V is TRBV19; 8 bases fit TRBD2. The CDR3 length is 15 residues. Germline CDR1 reads LNHDA; CDR2 reads SQIVND (reference sequence). Trimming at V came to 6 bases and at J to 2 bases, leaving 6 bases not matched to a gene. The chain's CDR3 is CASSPGSGAYNEQFF. The CDR3 region has the DNA TGTGCCAGTAGCCCCGGTAGCGGGGCCTACAATGAGCAGTTCTTC.